The 8 T cell receptor beta chains below were found in one sample sequenced in a study of blood T cell repertoires in COVID-19. Generated by immunoSEQ multiplex PCR, the TCRdb table keeps only in-frame clones and is missing some. The table lists some 48,000 clones, 88% of them singletons. Sequencing used peripheral blood. All receptors derive from a man aged 45-60 years with active COVID-19.

V is TRBV6-5 and J is TRBJ1-2; D not certain. Germline loops: CDR1 MNHEY, CDR2 SVGAGI. V gave up 2 bases and J gave up 4 bases, with 8 bases separating them. The CDR3 is made up of 13 amino acids. This chain's CDR3 is CASSYDKAYGYTF. The CDR3 DNA reads TGTGCCAGCAGTTACGACAAAGCCTATGGCTACACCTTC.

The chain recombines TRBV12-3 or TRBV12-4 with TRBJ2-1, with D possibly TRBD2 on 5 matching bases. V shed 2 bases and J shed 10 bases, with 9 bases lying between them. The CDR3 has 12 residues. The CDR3 DNA sequence: TGTGCCAGCAGTTTATTCGGGAACGAGCAGTTCTTC. Its protein is CASSLFGNEQFF.

This chain uses TRBV9 with TRBJ1-6; D is undetermined. V lost 1 base, J lost 7 bases, and 9 bases lay in between. Germline V gene sequence: CDR1 SGDLS, CDR2 YYNGEE. This CDR3 contains 14 residues. The CDR3 coding sequence is TGTGCCAGCAGCGTATTCGAGGGAAATTCACCCCTCCACTTT. It is translated as CASSVFEGNSPLHF.

The chain employs TRBV19 and TRBJ2-1; a weak D match, TRBD2 (6 bases). Germline V gene sequence: CDR1 LNHDA, CDR2 SQIVND (reference sequence). V lost 4 bases and J lost 5, with 12 bases in between. The CDR3 has 14 amino acids. The chain's CDR3 is CASSSGTGHNEQFF. CDR3 nucleotide sequence: TGTGCCAGTAGTAGCGGGACGGGACACAATGAGCAGTTCTTC.

This clone occurred a few times. This rearrangement joins TRBV10-2 to TRBJ2-1; TRBD1 matches at 7 bases. The CDR3 has 13 amino acids. Germline values: CDR1 WSHSY, CDR2 SAAADI. The V gene end was trimmed by 6 bases and the J gene end by 10 bases; junction bases not matched to a gene: 9. CDR3 DNA: TGCGCCAGCAGAATCTCGGGACAGATCGAGCAGTTCTTC. Translation: CASRISGQIEQFF.

The chain joins TRBV7-2 to TRBJ1-2, with D perhaps matching TRBD1 (5 bases). The germline V gene has CDR1 SGHTA and CDR2 FQGNSA. The CDR3 totals 16 residues. The V and J ends lost 2 bases and 4 bases respectively, with 17 bases between them. The CDR3 DNA follows: TGTGCCAGCAGCTTACTCCCTAGGCAGGGTGCCTATGGCTACACCTTC. Translated: CASSLLPRQGAYGYTF.

This chain links TRBV5-5 with TRBJ2-3; D possibly corresponds to TRBD2 (6 bases). The germline gives CDR1 SGHKS, CDR2 YYEKEE (reference sequence). Trimming removed 2 bases from V and 3 bases from J, with 13 bases in between. The CDR3 runs to 15 residues. In nucleotides, the CDR3 is TGTGCCAGCAGCTTATTGGGCGGGAATACAGATACGCAGTATTTT. Amino acids: CASSLLGGNTDTQYF.

In this sample, this clone turned up a few times. J is TRBJ1-5 and V is TRBV6-5; possibly TRBD1 for D (5 bases). The CDR3 contains 13 residues. With 6 bases removed from V and 5 bases from J, the gap between germline ends came to 11 bases. Germline CDR1 MNHEY, CDR2 SVGAGI. CDR3 nucleotide sequence: TGTGCCAGCAGGGGCAGGGCGGATCAGCCCCAGCATTTT. Its protein product is CASRGRADQPQHF.